The entry that follows covers one T cell receptor (beta chain) sequence. The data derive from a study of Tregs in tolerant kidney transplant recipients. TCRdb's table, derived via immunoSEQ multiplex PCR, lists solely in-frame clones and lacks some. The sample yields about 77,000 clones, roughly 98% seen once. This CDR3 is built from 15 residues. The germline V gene encodes CDR1 SGHRS and CDR2 YFSETQ. V was cut by 4 bases and J by 5 bases, with 18 bases left in between. The clonotype comes from a human donor who received a combined kidney and bone marrow transplant. This rearrangement joins TRBV5-1 to TRBJ2-5, with D perhaps TRBD1 (5 bases). Sequences were derived from CD4+ T cells from blood, sampled before the transplant. The CDR3 reads CASSISTGIGETQYF. CDR3 in DNA: TGCGCCAGCAGCATCTCAACAGGAATCGGGGAGACCCAGTACTTC. Filled out from reference TRBV5-1 and TRBJ2-5, the complete variable domain reads KAGVTQTPRYLIKTRGQQVTLSCSPISGHRSVSWYQQTPGQGLQFLFEYFSETQRNKGNFPGRFSGRQFSNSRSEMNVSTLELGDSALYLCASSISTGIGETQYFGPGTRLLVL.